This TCR beta chain was observed in a study of blood T cell repertoires in COVID-19. Study context: The study drew acute and convalescent COVID-19 samples from the United States, Italy and Spain.

Turning to this clone: Other DNA sequences from this sample encode an identical CDR3 as well.

Trimming took 9 bases from V and 2 from J; bases not matched to a gene: 6. Germline CDR1 and CDR2: SNHLY and FYNNEI. The CDR3 is 14 amino acids. Profiled with immunoSEQ multiplex PCR; TCRdb holds only in-frame clones, not every one. The sample holds about 110,000 clones; more than 70% are singletons and the top ten take less than 5%. This clonotype was obtained from a human donor in a cohort sampled during active COVID-19. Sequencing was performed on peripheral blood. The chain recombines TRBV2 with TRBJ1-5; 8 positions agree with TRBD1. CDR3: CASSGTGGNQPQHF. In DNA form, the CDR3 reads TGTGCCAGTTCAGGGACAGGCGGCAATCAGCCCCAGCATTTT.